These 15 T cell receptor beta chains share one sample of origin, sequenced in a study of cytomegalovirus exposure and HLA in healthy donors. PCR was performed using 60 Vbeta and 13 Jbeta primers. The protocol was immunoSEQ multiplex PCR, while the TCRdb copy is restricted to in-frame clones and leaves out a portion. The sample contains 90,000 or so clones, roughly 75% of which appear only once. The specimen was PBMCs. The receptors shown here come from a man aged 60 to 75 in good health and CMV-seronegative.

The CDR3 DNA follows: TGTGCCAGCAGTTTAATCCCCTCACGGGGCTATGGCTACACCTTC. It is translated as CASSLIPSRGYGYTF. The genes are TRBV28 and TRBJ1-2; no clear D gene. The CDR3 sequence is 15 residues long. Trimming cost V 2 bases and J 4 bases, with 14 bases left between them. Germline V CDR1 and CDR2: MDHEN, SYDVKM.

CDR3 protein: CASSLSTSGGRSYNEQFF. The CDR3 DNA sequence: TGTGCCAGCAGTTTAAGTACTAGCGGGGGCCGCTCCTACAATGAGCAGTTCTTC. This chain connects TRBV27 to TRBJ2-1; the match to TRBD2 covers 11 bases. The V gene's germline CDR1 is MNHEY and CDR2 SMNVEV (reference sequence). This CDR3 spans 18 amino acids. Germline trimming cut 2 bases from V and 0 bases from J; bases unmatched to any gene: 6.

The gene calls are TRBV9 and TRBJ1-2; weak D call: TRBD1 (6 bases). Germline V lookup: CDR1 SGDLS, CDR2 YYNGEE. Trimming took off 0 bases at V and 6 bases at J, with 18 bases between the two ends. This CDR3 has 16 amino acids. CDR3 nucleotide sequence: TGTGCCAGCAGCGTAGTCGGGGGGGGCGCAGGCCATGGCTACACCTTC. Protein: CASSVVGGGAGHGYTF.

V usage is TRBV5-5 and J usage is TRBJ2-6; D unresolved. Trimming took off 3 bases at V and 4 bases at J, with 5 bases between the two ends. Germline V lookup: CDR1 SGHKS, CDR2 YYEKEE (reference sequence). This CDR3 is 13 amino acids long. The CDR3: CASSSRGANVLTF. CDR3 DNA: TGTGCCAGCAGCTCCCGGGGGGCCAACGTCCTGACTTTC.

This rearrangement joins TRBV6-5 to TRBJ2-2; 7 bases are shared with TRBD1. CDR1 is MNHEY and CDR2 is SVGAGI in the germline V gene. This CDR3 is built from 12 residues. V lost 6 bases to trimming and J lost 5 bases; unmatched junction nucleotides: 0. The CDR3 coding sequence is TGTGCCAGCAGACAGGGGACCGGGGAGCTGTTTTTT. It specifies CASRQGTGELFF.

This clone occurred a few times. The J gene is TRBJ1-6, the V gene TRBV12-5; D is uncertain. CDR3 length: 13 residues. Germline lookup yields CDR1 LGHNT and CDR2 FRNRAP. Trimming shortened V by 4 bases and J by 6 bases, and 7 bases separated the two germline ends. The CDR3 nucleotides are TGTGCTAGTGGTTCCTACTCTAATTCACCCCTCCACTTT. Its protein is CASGSYSNSPLHF. Combining the CDR3 with reference TRBV12-5 and TRBJ1-6 gives the whole variable domain DARVTQTPRHKVTEMGQEVTMRCQPILGHNTVFWYRQTMMQGLELLAYFRNRAPLDDSGMPKDRFSAEMPDATLATLKIQPSEPRDSAVYFCASGSYSNSPLHFGNGTRLTVT.

The V and J genes are TRBV5-4 and TRBJ2-2; possibly TRBD2 for D (5 bases). Trimming removed 1 base at V and 3 bases at J, with 13 bases between. Germline V gene sequence: CDR1 SGHNT, CDR2 YYREEE (reference sequence). The CDR3 has 16 residues. Here the CDR3 reads CASSLSRGSDTGELFF. CDR3 in DNA: TGTGCCAGCAGCTTGTCCCGAGGGTCGGACACCGGGGAGCTGTTTTTT.

CDR3 residues: CAWSVEGLNTEAFF. CDR3 coding DNA: TGTGCCTGGAGTGTAGAGGGATTGAACACTGAAGCTTTCTTT. The gene calls are TRBV30 and TRBJ1-1; no firm D call. The V gene's germline CDR1 is GTSNPN and CDR2 SVGIG (reference sequence). Trimming took 0 bases from V and 0 from J, leaving 8 bases between them. The CDR3 has 14 residues.

The V call is TRBV5-1, the J call TRBJ1-2; D call uncertain. With 4 bases removed from V and 7 bases from J, the gap between germline ends came to 17 bases. The CDR3 extends over 14 amino acids. Germline CDR1 and CDR2: SGHRS and YFSETQ. The CDR3 DNA is TGCGCCAGCAGCCCAGGATGGGCCATGGGTGGCTACACCTTC. This sequence encodes CASSPGWAMGGYTF.

This clone has more than one count but fewer than ten. V and J are TRBV6-6 and TRBJ2-3, with 9 bases aligning to TRBD2. J lost 1 base, V lost 10 bases, and 9 bases had no gene match. Germline V lookup: CDR1 MNHNY, CDR2 SVGAGI (reference sequence). There are 15 residues in the CDR3. The CDR3 sequence is CATREAGGGTDTQYF. The CDR3 DNA sequence: TGTGCCACACGTGAGGCGGGGGGGGGCACAGATACGCAGTATTTT.

V is TRBV6-5 and J is TRBJ2-1; weak D call: TRBD2 (6 bases). Germline V gene lookup returns CDR1 MNHEY and CDR2 SVGAGI. V dropped 5 bases and J dropped 9 bases, with 20 bases sitting between them. This CDR3 region has 15 residues. DNA of the CDR3: TGTGCCAGCAGTCGGGACTTTAACCGGCATGGTGAGCAGTTCTTC. Translation gives CASSRDFNRHGEQFF.

The chain joins TRBV9 to TRBJ2-2; D gene ambiguous. This CDR3 is 16 amino acids long. Germline CDR1 reads SGDLS; CDR2 reads YYNGEE. V was cut by 3 bases and J by 9 bases, with 21 bases left in between. This CDR3 reads CASSENRVNPHRELFF. CDR3 nucleotides: TGTGCCAGCAGCGAGAACCGGGTCAATCCCCACCGGGAGCTGTTTTTT.

Remarks on this clone: Other DNA sequences of this sample code for an identical CDR3. This rearrangement joins TRBV6-5 to TRBJ2-2; the D gene is possibly TRBD1 (5 bases). Germline loops: CDR1 MNHEY, CDR2 SVGAGI. Trimming removed 8 bases at V and 0 bases at J, with 13 bases between. The CDR3 contains 15 residues. The CDR3 protein is CASRQDSANTGELFF. CDR3 bases: TGTGCCAGCCGACAAGACAGTGCGAACACCGGGGAGCTGTTTTTT.

V gene TRBV7-9 combines with J gene TRBJ2-7, with D possibly TRBD2 on 5 matching bases. Trimming stripped 5 bases from V and 4 bases from J, with 9 bases between. This CDR3 has 12 amino acids. Germline lookup yields CDR1 SEHNR and CDR2 FQNEAQ (reference sequence). The CDR3 loop reads CASSAPGYEQYF. The CDR3 coding sequence is TGTGCCAGCAGCGCCCCGGGGTACGAGCAGTACTTC.

The chain carries TRBV25-1 and TRBJ1-3; possible D gene TRBD1, 6 bases. The V end lost 4 bases, the J end lost 4 bases, and 8 bases lay between the germline ends. CDR3 length: 13 residues. In germline, CDR1 is MGHDK, CDR2 SYGVNS. CDR3 amino acids: CASSVTGGNTIYF. CDR3 nucleotide sequence: TGTGCCAGCAGTGTAACAGGGGGAAACACCATATATTTT.